The clone carrying this T cell receptor (beta chain) was seen only once. Its matching antigen is unknown. The table came from immunoSEQ multiplex PCR; TCRdb's copy has only in-frame clones and leaves some out. The sample lists approximately 65,000 clones, about nine tenths seen once, with approximately 10% in the top ten. The data were obtained in a study of lymphopenia after photon versus proton radiotherapy. Trimming removed 3 bases at V and 5 bases at J, with 20 bases between. The CDR3 is 17 amino acids. Per germline, CDR1 MDHEN and CDR2 SYDVKM. General study points: Proton therapy kept repertoires fairly stable, unlike photons, which gained effector/memory cells. After lymphocyte nadir, photon-treated repertoires showed oligoclonal expansion, especially CD8+ Temra.

The J gene is TRBJ1-5, the V gene TRBV28; no firm D call. This clonotype originated in a man at least 80 years old with esophageal cancer. Here the sequenced sample was peripheral blood, taken from a patient treated with proton-based radiotherapy. In nucleotides, the CDR3 is TGTGCCAGCAGTTTTCCGGGAGTCCCCCTCGTCGATCAGCCCCAGCATTTT. This gives the protein CASSFPGVPLVDQPQHF.